A single sample gave rise to the 12 T cell receptor beta chains below, sequenced in a study of blood T cells in healthy people across ages. The second PCR ran about 7 to 12 cycles with a sample-barcoded 5' primer and J-beta primers. MiXCR, applied by TCRdb to the 5' RACE reads, yields one record per CDR3 protein. The sample lists roughly 730,000 distinct CDR3 sequences, approximately 60% occurring once. Source material: blood. The receptor set was obtained from a man aged 35 to 55 in good health.

This sequence joins TRBV14 and TRBJ2-7; 12 nucleotides agree with TRBD1. The CDR3 totals 15 residues. Germline V gene lookup returns CDR1 SGHDN and CDR2 FVKESK. J gave up 4 bases and V 3 bases, and 4 bases lay outside the gene matches. This chain's CDR3 is CASSHRDRGLYEQYF. The CDR3 bases are TGTGCCAGCAGCCACCGGGACAGGGGGCTTTACGAGCAGTACTTC.

The rearrangement links TRBV7-3 to TRBJ2-1; 14 positions match TRBD2. Germline trimming cut 0 bases from V and 15 bases from J; bases unmatched to any gene: 1. This CDR3 has 13 residues. The germline gives CDR1 SGHTA, CDR2 FQGTGA. The CDR3 DNA follows: TGTGCCAGCAGCTTAACGACTAGCGGGAGGGTGTTCTTC. The encoded protein is CASSLTTSGRVFF.

The table lists this clonotype with a few counts. This chain joins TRBV15 and TRBJ2-1; 8 nucleotides align to TRBD2. This CDR3 has 15 amino acids. Germline V CDR1 and CDR2: LNHNV, YYDKDF (reference sequence). Trimming cost V 5 bases and J 7 bases; bases outside gene matches: 10. CDR3 nucleotide sequence: TGTGCCACCAGCTCTTGGACTAGCCTAGGAAATGAGCAGTTCTTC. Amino acid sequence: CATSSWTSLGNEQFF.

This chain joins TRBV7-9 and TRBJ2-6, with 8 bases aligning to TRBD1. The CDR3 spans 17 residues. Unmatched junction bases numbered 9, after V lost 7 bases and J lost 1 base. CDR1 and CDR2 (germline): SEHNR, FQNEAQ (reference sequence). The CDR3 reads CASNEDREKSGANVLTF. The CDR3 DNA follows: TGTGCCAGCAACGAGGACAGGGAAAAATCTGGGGCCAACGTCCTGACTTTC.

In this sample, this clonotype turned up once. This chain links TRBV27 with TRBJ2-7, with D uncertain. CDR3 length equals 15 residues. The germline V gene has CDR1 MNHEY and CDR2 SMNVEV (reference sequence). V was trimmed by 6 bases and J by 1 base, leaving 16 bases between them. The CDR3 bases are TGTGCCAGCAGCCAAACTGACTCCCTTTCCTACGAGCAGTACTTC. It codes for CASSQTDSLSYEQYF.

The V gene is TRBV6-4, the J gene TRBJ2-1; TRBD2 aligns across 11 bases. The V gene's germline CDR1 is MRHNA and CDR2 SNTAGT. With 4 bases clipped from V and 10 bases from J, the junction kept 12 bases outside the gene matches. This CDR3 region has 16 residues. Here the CDR3 reads CASSVSIAGGAREQFF. For the CDR3, the DNA is TGTGCCAGCAGTGTGTCAATAGCGGGAGGGGCAAGGGAGCAGTTCTTC.

The chain carries TRBV5-1 and TRBJ2-6, with D perhaps matching TRBD2 (5 bases). Germline V CDR1 and CDR2: SGHRS, YFSETQ. The V gene lost 3 bases and the J gene lost 0 bases, with 19 bases spanning the gap. The CDR3 is 19 residues long. The CDR3 coding sequence is TGCGCCAGCAGCTACCCCCGGCTAGCCGACGACTCTGGGGCCAACGTCCTGACTTTC. Translation gives CASSYPRLADDSGANVLTF.

This clonotype was observed many times. J is TRBJ2-6 and V is TRBV28, with 7 bases matching TRBD2. This CDR3 has 16 residues. The germline CDR1 and CDR2 sequences are MDHEN and SYDVKM. After removal of 5 bases from V and 3 bases from J, the junction contained 7 bases not matched to a gene. Here the CDR3 reads CASSPPGLRGANVLTF. The CDR3 DNA follows: TGTGCCAGCAGTCCCCCGGGACTACGTGGGGCCAACGTCCTGACTTTC.

V gene TRBV4-2 combines with J gene TRBJ1-5; D uncertain. This CDR3 is 15 amino acids long. V lost 1 base to trimming and J lost 5 bases, with 12 bases between them. Germline V gives CDR1 LGHNA, CDR2 YNFKEQ. In DNA form, the CDR3 reads TGTGCCAGCAGCCAAGTGGAAAGGAGGGATCAGCCCCAGCATTTT. Translation: CASSQVERRDQPQHF.

This clonotype was counted only a few times. This rearrangement joins TRBV4-3 to TRBJ2-1; perhaps TRBD2 as D (5 bases). The germline V gene encodes CDR1 LGHNA and CDR2 YSLEER. The CDR3 has 14 residues. The germline V and J ends were trimmed by 0 bases and 7 bases, with 10 bases remaining between them. The CDR3 coding sequence is TGCGCCAGCAGCCAAGATGGCGGCGGGAATGAGCAGTTCTTC. This codes for CASSQDGGGNEQFF.

CDR3 nucleotides: TGTGCCAGCAGCCTAGGGAAGGGTGATATCTACGAGCAGTACTTC. Translation: CASSLGKGDIYEQYF. The V gene is TRBV7-2, the J gene TRBJ2-7; D call uncertain. Between the trimmed V and J ends, which lost 5 bases and 3 bases, there was a span of 17 bases. Germline CDR1 SGHTA, CDR2 FQGNSA. This CDR3 contains 15 residues.

This clonotype has a handful of counts. This sequence joins TRBV13 and TRBJ2-1; 8 bases map to TRBD1. The V segment lost 0 bases and the J segment 8 bases; nucleotides outside the gene matches: 3. Per germline, CDR1 PRHDT and CDR2 FYEKMQ (reference sequence). CDR3 size: 14 residues. The DNA of the CDR3 is TGTGCCAGCAGCTTAGGCAGGGGGCTGGATGAGCAGTTCTTC. Its translation is CASSLGRGLDEQFF.